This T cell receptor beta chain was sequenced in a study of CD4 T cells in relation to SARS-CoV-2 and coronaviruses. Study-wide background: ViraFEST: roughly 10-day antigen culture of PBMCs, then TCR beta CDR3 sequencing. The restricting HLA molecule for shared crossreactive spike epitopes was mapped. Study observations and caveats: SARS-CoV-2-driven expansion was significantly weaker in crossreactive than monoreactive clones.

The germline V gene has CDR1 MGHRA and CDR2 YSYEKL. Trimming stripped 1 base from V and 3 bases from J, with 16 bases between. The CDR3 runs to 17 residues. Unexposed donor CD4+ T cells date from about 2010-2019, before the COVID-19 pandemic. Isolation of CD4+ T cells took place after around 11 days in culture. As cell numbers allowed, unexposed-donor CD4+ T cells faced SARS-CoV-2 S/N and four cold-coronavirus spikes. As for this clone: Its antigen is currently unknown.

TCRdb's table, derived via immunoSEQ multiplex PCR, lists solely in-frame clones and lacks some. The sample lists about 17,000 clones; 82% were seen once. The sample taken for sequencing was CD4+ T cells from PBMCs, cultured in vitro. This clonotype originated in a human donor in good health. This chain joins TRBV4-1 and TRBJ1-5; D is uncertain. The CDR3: CASSQGQTSLDNQPQHF. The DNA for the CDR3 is TGCGCCAGCAGCCAAGGCCAGACATCTCTTGACAATCAGCCCCAGCATTTT.